This TCR beta chain was captured by sequencing in a study of long-term antiretroviral therapy in people with HIV. The study, taken as a whole, reports: Blood in the study was drawn between about 2004 and 2017, possibly under older ART regimens, which may be less effective than current ones. The clones with expansion before ART were dominant in the repertoire at all time points. Once patients were on ART, diversity went higher but still fell short of transplant donor controls.

The authors ran the immunoSEQ assay, v3.0, at survey level. TCRdb's copy holds only in-frame clones and misses some; the assay was immunoSEQ multiplex PCR. The data show about 16,000 clones, approximately 88% seen once. Remarks on this clone: Its specificity is unknown.

The receptor comes from a middle-aged man with HIV. This specimen consisted of unsorted PBMCs, obtained 0.7 years before starting antiretroviral therapy.

CDR3 bases: TGTGCCAGCAGCTTAGAGCCGGTCTACGAGCAGTACTTC. Protein sequence: CASSLEPVYEQYF. V and J are TRBV7-2 and TRBJ2-7, with D uncertain. V lost 1 base and J 3 bases, leaving 7 bases between the germline ends. Germline values: CDR1 SGHTA, CDR2 FQGNSA. The CDR3 has 13 residues.